A selection of T cell receptor beta chains follows, all from one sample in a study of control samples from healthy donors and cancer patients. The data were produced by immunoSEQ multiplex PCR, yet TCRdb's version contains in-frame clones alone and is incomplete. The data show roughly 150,000 clones, about 94% seen once. The sequenced sample consisted of blood. The receptors come from a man between 50 and 59 years old in good health. The CDR3 runs from the conserved cysteine through the conserved F or W. A D gene is named only where the DNA matches it firmly. Only some rows state a clone size, as once, few, many or a class for expanded clones.

V	D	J	size	DNA	CDR3
TRBV7-9	.	TRBJ2-1	.	TGTGCCAGCAGTTCGACGACTAGATACAATGAGCAGTTCTTC	CASSSTTRYNEQFF
TRBV28	TRBD1	TRBJ1-6	.	TGTGCCAGCAGTTCTCCCGGGACAGGGGAACCCATGAATTCACCCCTCCACTTT	CASSSPGTGEPMNSPLHF
TRBV7-9	TRBD1	TRBJ1-4	.	TGTGCCAGCAGCCCCGGGACAGGGGATGAAAAACTGTTTTTT	CASSPGTGDEKLFF
TRBV30	.	TRBJ1-1	.	TGTGCCTGGAGTGAGAACTCTAACACTGAAGCTTTCTTT	CAWSENSNTEAFF
TRBV5-1	TRBD1	TRBJ1-6	.	TGCGCCAGCAGAGACAGGGAAAATTCACCCCTCCACTTT	CASRDRENSPLHF
TRBV5-8	.	TRBJ1-1	.	TGTGCCAGCAGCTCCCCTCGGTGGACTGAAGCTTTCTTT	CASSSPRWTEAFF
TRBV28	.	TRBJ1-1	.	TGTGCCAGCAGCCCGATGACGGGCGTGAACACTGAAGCTTTCTTT	CASSPMTGVNTEAFF
TRBV7-3	TRBD2	TRBJ2-3	.	TGTGCCAGCAGCCCGGGACTAACCACAGATACGCAGTATTTT	CASSPGLTTDTQYF
TRBV27	.	TRBJ1-6	.	TGTGCCAGCAGTTTAGTGAATTCACCCCTCCACTTT	CASSLVNSPLHF
TRBV6-4	.	TRBJ2-2	.	TGTGCCAGCAGTGACATGGATTCCGGCGCCGGGGAGCTGTTTTTT	CASSDMDSGAGELFF
TRBV15	.	TRBJ1-6	.	TGTGCCACCAGTCCCGCGCGGCAGGGTAATTCACCCCTCCACTTT	CATSPARQGNSPLHF
TRBV5-1	.	TRBJ2-2	.	TGCGCCAGCAGCCTCCCCCGGGCTAACACCGGGGAGCTGTTTTTT	CASSLPRANTGELFF
TRBV18	.	TRBJ2-1	.	TGTGCCAGCTCACCAAGCGGGTCCTACAATGAGCAGTTCTTC	CASSPSGSYNEQFF
TRBV18	.	TRBJ2-7	.	TGTGCCAGCTCACCGGTGGGCCACGAGCAGTACTTC	CASSPVGHEQYF
TRBV5-1	.	TRBJ1-2	.	TGCGCCAGCAGCTTGGGTGGCGTAAACCTCTATGGCTACACCTTC	CASSLGGVNLYGYTF
TRBV12-3/TRBV12-4	.	TRBJ1-5	.	TGTGCCAGCAGTTCCACTGTCAATCAGCCCCAGCATTTT	CASSSTVNQPQHF
TRBV24-1	.	TRBJ1-5	.	TGTGCCACCAGTGATTTTGAGGGGGGACGTTGGTCCCAGCATTTT	CATSDFEGGRWSQHF
TRBV20-1	.	TRBJ1-6	.	TGCAGTGCTGGCCCTGCGCCCCTCCACTTT	CSAGPAPLHF
TRBV4-1	.	TRBJ2-6	.	TGCGCCAGCAGCTTAACGGCATCTGGGGCCAACGTCCTGACTTTC	CASSLTASGANVLTF
TRBV7-2	.	TRBJ1-2	.	TGTGCCAGCAGCTTAGGAGATTTCAGGGATGGCTACACCTTC	CASSLGDFRDGYTF
TRBV5-1	TRBD1	TRBJ1-2	once	TGCGCCAGCAGCTTGGCCGGGACAGGGGAAGGCTACACCTTC	CASSLAGTGEGYTF
TRBV19	TRBD2	TRBJ2-1	.	TGTGCCAGTATACAGAAGGGAGGGACTAGCGGGAAAAATGAGCAGTTCTTC	CASIQKGGTSGKNEQFF
TRBV18	.	TRBJ2-5	.	TGTGCCAGCTCACCACCGGCTAGCCAAGAGACCCAGTACTTC	CASSPPASQETQYF
TRBV5-1	.	TRBJ1-1	.	TGCGCCAGCACTGAGGGGAACACTGAAGCTTTCTTT	CASTEGNTEAFF
TRBV10-1	.	TRBJ2-2	.	TGCGCCAGCAGTGAGTATCGGGGGAGCGGCACCGGGGAGCTGTTTTTT	CASSEYRGSGTGELFF
TRBV28	TRBD1	TRBJ1-1	.	TGTGCCAGCAGAGGACAGGGGAACACTGAAGCTTTCTTT	CASRGQGNTEAFF
TRBV29-1	TRBD1	TRBJ1-6	.	TGCAGCGCCCGACAGGGTGGGAATTCACCCCTCCACTTT	CSARQGGNSPLHF
TRBV5-5	TRBD1	TRBJ2-1	.	TGTGCCAGCAGGCCCGGACAGGGGGCGACTTGGAATGAGCAGTTCTTC	CASRPGQGATWNEQFF